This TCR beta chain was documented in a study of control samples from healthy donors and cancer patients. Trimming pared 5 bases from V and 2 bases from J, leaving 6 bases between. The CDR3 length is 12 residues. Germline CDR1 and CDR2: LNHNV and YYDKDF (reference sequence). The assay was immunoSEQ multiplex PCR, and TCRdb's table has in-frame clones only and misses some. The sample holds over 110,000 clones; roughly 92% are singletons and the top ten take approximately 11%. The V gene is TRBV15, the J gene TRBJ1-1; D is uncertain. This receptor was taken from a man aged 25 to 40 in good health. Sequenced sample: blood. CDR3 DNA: TGTGCCACCAGCGGAACTAACACTGAAGCTTTCTTT. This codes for CATSGTNTEAFF.